The present T cell receptor (beta chain) was sequenced within a study of blood T cell repertoires in COVID-19. Study summary: The United States, Italy and Spain supplied acute and convalescent COVID-19 samples.

The germline V gene encodes CDR1 KGHSH and CDR2 LQKENI. This CDR3 region has 14 residues. The J segment lost 5 bases and the V segment lost 4 bases, leaving 7 bases of the junction unmatched. In the source study's methods: It was from reference gene primer amplification that nucleated cell counts were estimated. The data were produced by immunoSEQ multiplex PCR, yet TCRdb's version contains in-frame clones alone and is incomplete. V and J calls and clone size are those listed in that table; D and trimming were worked out from the DNA. The data contain approximately 180,000 clones, about nine tenths of them seen just once; the ten biggest clones take up more than 1.5%.

This receptor was identified in a woman aged 50 to 65 with acute or convalescent COVID-19. The sequenced sample consisted of peripheral blood. The chain is built from TRBV18 and TRBJ1-1; 7 nucleotides match TRBD1. The CDR3 nucleotides are TGTGCCAGCTCACTGACCGGGACAGTGACTGAAGCTTTCTTT. The encoded protein is CASSLTGTVTEAFF.